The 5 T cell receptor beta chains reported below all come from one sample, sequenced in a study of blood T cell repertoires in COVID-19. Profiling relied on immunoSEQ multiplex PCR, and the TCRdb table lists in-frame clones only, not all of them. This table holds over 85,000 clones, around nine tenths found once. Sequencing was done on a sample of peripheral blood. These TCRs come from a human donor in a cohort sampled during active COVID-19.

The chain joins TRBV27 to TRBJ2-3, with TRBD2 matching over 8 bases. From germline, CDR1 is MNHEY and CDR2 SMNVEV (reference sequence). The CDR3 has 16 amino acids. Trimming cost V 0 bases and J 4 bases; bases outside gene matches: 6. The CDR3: CASSLSTGGSADTQYF. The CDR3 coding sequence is TGTGCCAGCAGTTTATCTACGGGAGGGTCGGCAGATACGCAGTATTTT.

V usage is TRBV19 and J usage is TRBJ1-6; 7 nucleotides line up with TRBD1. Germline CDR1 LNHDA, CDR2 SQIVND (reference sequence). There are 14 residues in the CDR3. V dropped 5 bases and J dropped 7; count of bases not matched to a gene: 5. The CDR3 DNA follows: TGTGCCAGTAGTCCCAAGGGGGCAAATTCACCCCTCCACTTT. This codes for CASSPKGANSPLHF.

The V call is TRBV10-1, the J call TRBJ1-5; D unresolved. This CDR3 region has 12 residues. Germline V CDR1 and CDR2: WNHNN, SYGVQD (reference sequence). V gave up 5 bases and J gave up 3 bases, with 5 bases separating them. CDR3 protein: CASSTNNQPQHF. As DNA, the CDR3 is TGCGCCAGCAGTACTAACAATCAGCCCCAGCATTTT.

The CDR3 DNA follows: TGTGCCAGCAGCTCGAGGACAGATAACTATGGCTACACCTTC. As protein: CASSSRTDNYGYTF. The chain recombines TRBV7-8 with TRBJ1-2; tentative D call: TRBD1 (6 bases). Germline V gene data show CDR1 as SGHVS and CDR2 as FQNEAQ. Trimming left V 4 bases short and J 1 base short, with 10 bases between. This CDR3 has 14 amino acids.

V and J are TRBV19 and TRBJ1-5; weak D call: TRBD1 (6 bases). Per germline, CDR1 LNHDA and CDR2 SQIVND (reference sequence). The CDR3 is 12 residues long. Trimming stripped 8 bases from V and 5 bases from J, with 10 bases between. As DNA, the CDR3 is TGTGCCAGTCGAAGGGGGTATCAGCCCCAGCATTTT. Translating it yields CASRRGYQPQHF.